This TCR beta chain derives from a study of cytomegalovirus exposure and HLA in healthy donors. Study background: Early release data held tens of millions of unique TCRs from HLA-typed donors.

Regarding this clone: Its antigen is not known.

It was with 60 Vbeta and 13 Jbeta primers that the PCR ran. Repertoires were generated with immunoSEQ multiplex PCR, while TCRdb's copy carries only in-frame clones and drops some. This table holds 120,000 or so clones, roughly 80% found once. Study outcomes and limitations: Previous analysis showed most TCR beta V segments were productive about 90% or about 30% of the time. In vitro work confirmed that a few CMV-associated chains recognize CMV antigens.

Trimming left V 6 bases short and J 5 bases short, with 8 bases between. The CDR3 consists of 12 residues. Per the germline V gene, CDR1 is MNHNS and CDR2 is SASEGT. Healthy bone marrow donors supplied every sample. The receptor's source is a woman aged 40 to 55 in good health and CMV-seronegative. The chain links TRBV6-1 to TRBJ2-1, with a weak D call TRBD1 (6 bases). Sequencing was carried out using PBMCs. This CDR3 is CASRYRDNEQFF. The CDR3 region has the DNA TGTGCCAGCAGATACAGGGACAATGAGCAGTTCTTC.